The 30 T cell receptor beta chains given below trace back to one sample, sequenced in a study of blood T cells in healthy people across ages. For the second PCR, which ran for about 6 to 12 cycles, a sample-barcoded 5' primer and a J-beta primer mix were used. TCRdb processed the 5' RACE reads anew with MiXCR; each CDR3 protein has one entry. The data hold some 900,000 distinct CDR3 sequences, with around 48% observed a single time. Material: blood. The receptors were sampled from a man aged 30 to 39 in good health.

With respect to this clonotype: Germline is not matched at one junction end, which may reflect a read error. J is TRBJ2-3 and V is TRBV7-9, with D unclear. The germline V gene has CDR1 SEHNR and CDR2 FQNEAQ (reference sequence). This CDR3 is built from 13 residues. The CDR3 DNA reads TGTGCCAGCAGGCTCCGGTGGCCAGATACGCGGTATTTT. Its protein is CASRLRWPDTRYF.

This clonotype was observed many times. The chain recombines TRBV20-1 with TRBJ2-7; D call uncertain. In germline, CDR1 is DFQATT, CDR2 SNEGSKA (reference sequence). The CDR3 spans 10 residues. Trimming left V 5 bases short and J 4 bases short, with 6 bases between. DNA for the CDR3: TGCAGTGCTGGTCAATACGAGCAGTACTTC. The encoded protein is CSAGQYEQYF.

The V and J genes are TRBV4-1 and TRBJ1-2, with 10 nucleotides matching TRBD1. The CDR3 length is 13 residues. The junction had 4 bases not matched to a gene; V was cut back by 6 bases and J by 6 bases. Germline lookup yields CDR1 MGHRA and CDR2 YSYEKL. The chain's CDR3 is CASRRTGGDGYTF. The CDR3 DNA reads as TGCGCCAGCAGACGGACAGGGGGGGATGGCTACACCTTC.

The chain is built from TRBV7-2 and TRBJ2-5; D assignment may be TRBD1 or TRBD2 (7 bases each). CDR1 SGHTA and CDR2 FQGNSA come from the germline V gene. The CDR3 extends over 14 amino acids. Trimming took 5 bases from V and 4 from J, leaving 14 bases between them. The CDR3 bases are TGTGCCAGCAGCACTAGCGCAGGGGGAGAGACCCAGTACTTC. Encoded protein: CASSTSAGGETQYF.

This clonotype has a handful of counts. The chain combines TRBV4-1 with TRBJ2-1, with D maybe TRBD1 (6 bases). The ends were cut back, 5 bases at V and 3 bases at J, with 14 bases in the middle. The CDR3 runs 15 residues. Per the germline V gene, CDR1 is MGHRA and CDR2 is YSYEKL. CDR3 amino acids: CASSDTRDNYNEQFF. The CDR3 DNA reads TGCGCCAGCAGCGACACCCGGGACAACTACAATGAGCAGTTCTTC.

This clonotype was seen many times. This chain joins TRBV7-2 and TRBJ1-2, with unresolved D. Germline V gives CDR1 SGHTA, CDR2 FQGNSA. V was cut by 0 bases and J by 6 bases, with 8 bases left in between. The CDR3 covers 13 residues. The CDR3 region is CASSLAMGDGYTF. The CDR3 region has the DNA TGTGCCAGCAGCTTAGCGATGGGAGATGGCTACACCTTC.

The chain links TRBV6-6 to TRBJ2-1; D may be TRBD1 (6 bases). CDR1 and CDR2 from the germline V gene are MNHNY and SVGAGI (reference sequence). The CDR3 covers 13 residues. V was shortened by 6 bases and J by 10 bases, with 16 bases between the two germline ends. The CDR3 reads CASRATQGGEQFF. CDR3 coding DNA: TGTGCCAGCAGAGCGACACAGGGCGGGGAGCAGTTCTTC.

The table lists this clonotype with a few counts. The chain carries TRBV28 and TRBJ2-5; 10 nucleotides match TRBD1. The V segment lost 6 bases and the J segment 4 bases; nucleotides outside the gene matches: 8. Germline CDR1 reads MDHEN; CDR2 reads SYDVKM. The CDR3 consists of 15 residues. Here the CDR3 DNA reads TGTGCCAGCAGCATATCCGGGACAGGGGTAGAGACCCAGTACTTC. Amino acids: CASSISGTGVETQYF.

The table lists this clonotype with a count of one. This chain uses TRBV6-5 with TRBJ2-7; D ambiguous. The CDR3 sequence is 17 residues long. Germline values: CDR1 MNHEY, CDR2 SVGAGI. V was shortened by 2 bases and J by 0 bases, with 17 bases between the two germline ends. The CDR3 loop is CASSYRPPGSSSYEQYF. The CDR3 DNA follows: TGTGCCAGCAGTTACCGCCCGCCTGGGTCGAGCTCCTACGAGCAGTACTTC.

This clonotype was seen more than once but under ten times. V is TRBV12-3 or TRBV12-4 and J is TRBJ2-7; unclear D gene. The CDR3 runs 13 residues. Trimming left V 4 bases short and J 5 bases short, with 12 bases between. This CDR3 is CASSSGRRDEQYF. The DNA of the CDR3 is TGTGCCAGCAGTTCCGGACGACGGGACGAGCAGTACTTC.

The sample holds one count of this clonotype. The chain is built from TRBV4-2 and TRBJ2-3; TRBD1 is a possible D gene (5 bases). Trimming stripped 5 bases from V and 5 bases from J, with 14 bases between. The germline gives CDR1 LGHNA, CDR2 YNFKEQ. The length of the CDR3 is 14 residues. Written as DNA, the CDR3 is TGTGCCAGCAGCAGGGTGTACCAGGGAGATACGCAGTATTTT. Amino acid sequence: CASSRVYQGDTQYF.

This clonotype was recorded at least ten times. This chain connects TRBV25-1 to TRBJ2-1; TRBD2 aligns across 10 bases. The V gene end was trimmed by 5 bases and the J gene end by 4 bases; junction bases not matched to a gene: 5. CDR3 length: 15 residues. Germline V gene sequence: CDR1 MGHDK, CDR2 SYGVNS. For the CDR3, the DNA is TGTGCCAGCAGTTCTAGCGGGGGCCTATACAATGAGCAGTTCTTC. Its protein is CASSSSGGLYNEQFF.

The chain is built from TRBV12-3 or TRBV12-4 and TRBJ1-5; D might be TRBD1 (6 bases). The V end lost 7 bases, the J end lost 2 bases, and 15 bases lay between the germline ends. The CDR3 totals 15 residues. In DNA form, the CDR3 reads TGTGCCAGCACCCGGGGGCTTAAGGGCAATCAGCCCCAGCATTTT. Translation: CASTRGLKGNQPQHF.

This chain links TRBV18 with TRBJ1-6; D is perhaps TRBD1 (5 bases). CDR1 KGHSH and CDR2 LQKENI come from the germline V gene. The V end lost 3 bases, the J end lost 8 bases, and 14 bases lay between the germline ends. The CDR3 is 15 amino acids. Written as DNA, the CDR3 is TGTGCCAGCTCACCGTCAAGGGGCACTTATTCACCCCTCCACTTT. This sequence encodes CASSPSRGTYSPLHF.

This chain connects TRBV9 to TRBJ1-2; D not certain. Germline V gives CDR1 SGDLS, CDR2 YYNGEE. This CDR3 is 14 amino acids long. V was pared by 6 bases and J by 1 base, with 13 bases between. The CDR3 nucleotides read TGTGCCAGCACCGATCGCCCCGGTAACTATGGCTACACCTTC. As protein: CASTDRPGNYGYTF.

The chain combines TRBV6-2 or TRBV6-3 with TRBJ1-2; D gene unclear. There are 11 residues in the CDR3. The V gene lost 8 bases and the J gene lost 7 bases, with 11 bases spanning the gap. Germline-derived CDR1 and CDR2 are MNHEY and SVGEGT. The CDR3 nucleotides read TGTGCCAGCTTTAAGACGGGTGGCTACACCTTC. Protein sequence: CASFKTGGYTF.

This clonotype was recorded once. The chain recombines TRBV24-1 with TRBJ2-2; 11 bases fit TRBD1. From germline, CDR1 is KGHDR and CDR2 SFDVKD. Trimming took 4 bases from V and 5 from J; bases not matched to a gene: 5. The CDR3 runs to 16 residues. The CDR3 loop is CATSDMGQGVTGELFF. The CDR3 DNA reads as TGTGCCACCAGTGACATGGGACAGGGGGTAACCGGGGAGCTGTTTTTT.

In this sample, this clonotype turned up a few times. The rearrangement joins TRBV10-3 to TRBJ2-3; 7 bases map to TRBD2. The CDR3 runs to 13 residues. The germline V gene encodes CDR1 ENHRY and CDR2 SYGVKD. The DNA for the CDR3 is TGTGCTGCAAGCGGGGAAATCACAGATACGCAGTATTTT. This gives the protein CAASGEITDTQYF.

V usage is TRBV18 and J usage is TRBJ1-1; D unclear. Trimming pared 3 bases from V and 1 base from J, leaving 9 bases between. Per germline, CDR1 KGHSH and CDR2 LQKENI. This CDR3 region has 14 residues. CDR3 bases: TGTGCCAGCTCACCGAAAGGGCAGAACACTGAAGCTTTCTTT. Its translation: CASSPKGQNTEAFF. Together with reference TRBV18 and TRBJ1-1, the CDR3 gives the full variable domain: NAGVMQNPRHLVRRRGQEARLRCSPMKGHSHVYWYRQLPEEGLKFMVYLQKENIIDESGMPKERFSAEFPKEGPSILRIQQVVRGDSAAYFCASSPKGQNTEAFFGQGTRLTVV.

The chain uses TRBV29-1 and TRBJ2-3; TRBD2 agrees at 9 bases. Germline V gene lookup returns CDR1 SQVTM and CDR2 ANQGSEA. V shed 7 bases, J shed 1 base, and the junction held 6 bases outside the gene matches. The CDR3 has 14 residues. For the CDR3, the DNA is TGCAGCGCCGGGACTAGCATCCGCACAGATACGCAGTATTTT. Translation gives CSAGTSIRTDTQYF.

The rearrangement joins TRBV27 to TRBJ2-7; 11 bases align to TRBD1. Germline CDR1 reads MNHEY; CDR2 reads SMNVEV (reference sequence). The CDR3 covers 17 residues. Losses at the gene ends were 0 bases for V and 2 bases for J; bases not matched to a gene: 6. This chain's CDR3 is CASSLSSPDRGPYEQYF. DNA of the CDR3: TGTGCCAGCAGTTTATCTTCCCCGGACAGGGGGCCCTACGAGCAGTACTTC.

The V gene is TRBV14, the J gene TRBJ1-1; D remains ambiguous. In germline, CDR1 is SGHDN, CDR2 FVKESK. V shed 1 base and J shed 3 bases, with 15 bases lying between them. The CDR3 spans 16 residues. CDR3 in DNA: TGTGCCAGCAGCCAAGTGCTAACGAGAAGGGACACTGAAGCTTTCTTT. Translated: CASSQVLTRRDTEAFF.

This clonotype was recorded a few times. The gene calls are TRBV7-2 and TRBJ2-7; TRBD2 agrees at 9 bases. The CDR3 length is 17 residues. The V gene's germline CDR1 is SGHTA and CDR2 FQGNSA. V was pared by 1 base and J by 4 bases, with 11 bases of the junction left unmatched. Here the CDR3 reads CASSLGTGAGGRYEQYF. The CDR3 DNA reads as TGTGCCAGCAGCTTAGGAACAGGAGCGGGGGGAAGATACGAGCAGTACTTC.

In regard to this clonotype: Germline is not matched at one junction end, which may reflect a read error. The chain joins TRBV27 to TRBJ2-3, with 10 bases lining up with TRBD2. This CDR3 is built from 15 residues. Germline V gene lookup returns CDR1 MNHEY and CDR2 SMNVEV (reference sequence). The CDR3 bases are TGTGCCAGCAGTTTTATAGCGGGGGGCACAGGTACGCAGTATTTT. Its protein is CASSFIAGGTGTQYF.

This clonotype was detected only a few times. The chain employs TRBV20-1 and TRBJ2-1; D call uncertain. Germline values: CDR1 DFQATT, CDR2 SNEGSKA (reference sequence). The V gene lost 0 bases and the J gene lost 4 bases, with 7 bases spanning the gap. This CDR3 has 13 amino acids. The CDR3 is CSARDSLYNEQFF. In nucleotides, the CDR3 is TGCAGTGCTAGAGATTCCCTTTACAATGAGCAGTTCTTC.

The chain recombines TRBV12-3 or TRBV12-4 with TRBJ2-4; 9 bases map to TRBD1. This CDR3 comprises 14 residues. V shed 5 bases, J shed 15 bases, and the junction held 14 bases outside the gene matches. The CDR3 reads CASSPGTGLSGWYF. CDR3 bases: TGTGCCAGCAGTCCCGGGACAGGGTTAAGCGGGTGGTACTTC.

This sequence joins TRBV2 and TRBJ1-6; tentatively, D is TRBD1 (5 bases). V was shortened by 3 bases and J by 9 bases, with 12 bases between the two germline ends. From germline, CDR1 is SNHLY and CDR2 FYNNEI. CDR3 length: 14 amino acids. DNA for the CDR3: TGTGCCAGCAGTGATCATACCGGGGGTTCACCCCTCCACTTT. As protein: CASSDHTGGSPLHF.

This clonotype came up a few times. This chain connects TRBV6-5 to TRBJ1-1, with a possible D match to TRBD1 (6 bases). V shed 6 bases and J shed 1 base, with 15 bases lying between them. CDR3 size: 15 residues. Germline CDR1 and CDR2: MNHEY and SVGAGI. The CDR3 DNA sequence: TGTGCCAGCAGAGACCGGGACACCGAGAACACTGAAGCTTTCTTT. Translation: CASRDRDTENTEAFF.

V usage is TRBV7-8 and J usage is TRBJ2-1; 11 bases are shared with TRBD2. The J segment lost 8 bases and the V segment lost 10 bases, leaving 10 bases of the junction unmatched. CDR3 length: 14 residues. Germline V gives CDR1 SGHVS, CDR2 FQNEAQ. This CDR3 is CATKTSGSIYEQFF. For the CDR3, the DNA is TGTGCCACCAAAACTAGCGGGAGTATCTATGAGCAGTTCTTC. The whole variable domain, filled in from reference TRBV7-8 and TRBJ2-1, reads GAGVSQSPRYKVAKRGQDVALRCDPISGHVSLFWYQQALGQGPEFLTYFQNEAQLDKSGLPSDRFFAERPEGSVSTLKIQRTQQEDSAVYLCATKTSGSIYEQFFGPGTRLTVL.

This clonotype was detected only a few times. The V gene is TRBV20-1, the J gene TRBJ1-4; TRBD1 might be the D (6 bases). This CDR3 is 14 amino acids long. V gave up 0 bases and J gave up 7 bases, with 12 bases separating them. Germline-derived CDR1 and CDR2 are DFQATT and SNEGSKA (reference sequence). The CDR3 loop is CSARDATGSEKLFF. In nucleotides, the CDR3 is TGCAGTGCTAGAGACGCGACAGGTAGTGAAAAACTGTTTTTT.